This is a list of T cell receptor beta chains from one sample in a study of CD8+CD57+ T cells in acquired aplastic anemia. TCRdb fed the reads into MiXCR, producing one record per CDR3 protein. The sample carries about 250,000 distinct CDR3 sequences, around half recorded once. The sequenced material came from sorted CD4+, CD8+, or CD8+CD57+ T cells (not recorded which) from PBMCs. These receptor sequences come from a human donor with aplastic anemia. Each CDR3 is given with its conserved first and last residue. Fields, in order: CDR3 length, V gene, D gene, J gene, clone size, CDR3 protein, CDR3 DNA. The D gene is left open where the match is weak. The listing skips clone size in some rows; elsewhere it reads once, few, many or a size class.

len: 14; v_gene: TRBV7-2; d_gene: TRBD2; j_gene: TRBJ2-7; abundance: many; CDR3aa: CASSFGGGVYEQYF; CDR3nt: TGTGCCAGCAGCTTTGGGGGAGGGGTCTACGAGCAGTACTTC
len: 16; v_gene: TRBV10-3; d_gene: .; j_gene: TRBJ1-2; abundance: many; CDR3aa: CAISEFIRMKLGGYTF; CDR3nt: TGTGCCATCAGTGAGTTTATCAGGATGAAGCTCGGTGGCTACACCTTC
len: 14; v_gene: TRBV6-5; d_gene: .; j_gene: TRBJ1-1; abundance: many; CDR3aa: CASSPGTVTTEAFF; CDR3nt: TGTGCCAGCAGTCCGGGGACTGTGACCACTGAAGCTTTCTTT
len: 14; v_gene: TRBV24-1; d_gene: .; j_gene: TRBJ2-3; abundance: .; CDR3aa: CATKDGVITDTQYF; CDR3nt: TGTGCCACCAAGGATGGGGTTATCACAGATACGCAGTATTTT
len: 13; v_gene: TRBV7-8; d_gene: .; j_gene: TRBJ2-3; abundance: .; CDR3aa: CASRTGGSDTQYF; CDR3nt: TGTGCCAGCAGGACCGGCGGCTCCGATACGCAGTATTTT
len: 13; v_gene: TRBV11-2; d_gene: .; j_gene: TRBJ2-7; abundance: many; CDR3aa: CASSLSENYEQYF; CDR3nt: TGTGCCAGCAGCTTATCGGAGAACTACGAGCAGTACTTC
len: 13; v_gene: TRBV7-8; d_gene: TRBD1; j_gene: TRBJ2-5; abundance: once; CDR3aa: CASSPSRGETQYF; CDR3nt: TGTGCCAGCAGCCCGTCCAGGGGGGAGACCCAGTACTTC
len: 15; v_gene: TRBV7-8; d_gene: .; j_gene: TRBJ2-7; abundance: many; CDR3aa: CASSSDDSPSYEQYF; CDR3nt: TGTGCCAGCAGCTCAGACGACAGCCCGTCCTACGAGCAGTACTTC
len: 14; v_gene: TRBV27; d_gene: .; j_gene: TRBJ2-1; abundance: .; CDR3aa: CASRYGSPRNEQFF; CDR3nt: TGTGCCAGCAGATACGGGTCTCCGCGGAATGAGCAGTTCTTC
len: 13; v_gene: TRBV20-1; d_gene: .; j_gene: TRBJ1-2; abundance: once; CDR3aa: CSASFPGILGYTF; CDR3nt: TGCAGTGCTAGTTTTCCAGGGATCTTGGGCTACACCTTC
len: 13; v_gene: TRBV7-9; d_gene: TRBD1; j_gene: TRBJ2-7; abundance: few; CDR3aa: CASSEEDRDEQYF; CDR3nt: TGTGCCAGCAGCGAAGAGGACAGGGACGAGCAGTACTTC
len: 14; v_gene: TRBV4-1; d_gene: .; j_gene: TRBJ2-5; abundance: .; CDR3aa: CASSQVSFVGPQYF; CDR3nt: TGCGCCAGCAGCCAAGTATCGTTCGTGGGGCCCCAGTACTTC
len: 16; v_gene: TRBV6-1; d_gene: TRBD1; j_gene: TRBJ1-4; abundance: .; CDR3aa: CASSEAQGQGNEKLFF; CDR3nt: TGTGCCAGCAGTGAAGCGCAGGGACAGGGAAATGAAAAACTGTTTTTT
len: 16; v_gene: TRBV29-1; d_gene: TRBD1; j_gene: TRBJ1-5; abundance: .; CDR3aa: CSVGTGGTGGNQPQHF; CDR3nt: TGCAGCGTGGGGACAGGGGGCACGGGAGGCAATCAGCCCCAGCATTTT
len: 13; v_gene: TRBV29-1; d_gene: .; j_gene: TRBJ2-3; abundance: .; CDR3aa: CSVEVGNTDTQYF; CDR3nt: TGCAGCGTTGAAGTTGGGAACACAGATACGCAGTATTTT
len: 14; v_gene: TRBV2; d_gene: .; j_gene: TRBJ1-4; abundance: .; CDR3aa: CASSRQSLMEKLFF; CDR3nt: TGTGCCAGCAGTCGACAGTCACTAATGGAAAAACTGTTTTTT
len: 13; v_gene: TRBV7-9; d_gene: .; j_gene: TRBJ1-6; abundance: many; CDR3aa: CASSRGDNSPLHF; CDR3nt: TGTGCCAGCAGCCGGGGTGATAATTCACCCCTCCACTTT
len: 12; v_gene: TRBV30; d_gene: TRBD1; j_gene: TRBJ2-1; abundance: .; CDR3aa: CAWATGNPEQFF; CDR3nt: TGTGCCTGGGCGACAGGGAACCCCGAGCAGTTCTTC
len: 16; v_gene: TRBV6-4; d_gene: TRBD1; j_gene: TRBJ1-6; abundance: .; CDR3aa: CASSVGDRGTNSPLHF; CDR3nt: TGTGCCAGCAGTGTGGGGGACAGGGGAACTAATTCACCCCTCCACTTT
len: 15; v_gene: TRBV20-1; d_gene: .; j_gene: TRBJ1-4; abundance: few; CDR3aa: CSARDMAGWDEKLFF; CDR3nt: TGCAGTGCTAGAGATATGGCAGGATGGGATGAAAAACTGTTTTTT
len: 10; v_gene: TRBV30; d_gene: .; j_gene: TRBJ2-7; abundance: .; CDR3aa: CAWGAYEQYF; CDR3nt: TGTGCCTGGGGGGCCTACGAGCAGTACTTC
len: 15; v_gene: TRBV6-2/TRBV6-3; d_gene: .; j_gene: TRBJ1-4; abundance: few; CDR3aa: CASSRKGRTNEKLFF; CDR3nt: TGTGCCAGCAGTCGTAAGGGGAGGACTAATGAAAAACTGTTTTTT
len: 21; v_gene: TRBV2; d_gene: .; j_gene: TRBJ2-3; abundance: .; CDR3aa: CASSEALLPHTDRPSTDTQYF; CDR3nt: TGTGCCAGCAGTGAAGCTCTACTACCCCATACTGACAGGCCTAGCACAGATACGCAGTATTTT
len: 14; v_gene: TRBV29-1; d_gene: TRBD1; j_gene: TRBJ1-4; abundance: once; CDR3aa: CSVNGTGVNEKLFF; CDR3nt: TGCAGCGTTAATGGGACAGGGGTAAATGAAAAACTGTTTTTT
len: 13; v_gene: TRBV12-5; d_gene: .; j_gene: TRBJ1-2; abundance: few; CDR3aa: CASGLLPQDGYAF; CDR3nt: TGTGCTAGTGGTTTGCTCCCCCAGGATGGCTACGCCTTC
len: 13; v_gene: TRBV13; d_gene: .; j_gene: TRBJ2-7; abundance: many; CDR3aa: CASSGQGPYEQYF; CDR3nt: TGTGCCAGCAGCGGGCAGGGACCCTACGAGCAGTACTTC
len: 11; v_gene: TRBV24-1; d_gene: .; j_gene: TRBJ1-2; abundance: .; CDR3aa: CATSDSTVYTF; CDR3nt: TGTGCCACCAGTGATTCGACAGTTTACACCTTC
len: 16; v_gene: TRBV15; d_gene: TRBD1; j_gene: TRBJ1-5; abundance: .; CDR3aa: CATSRGGTGPHQPQHF; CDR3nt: TGTGCCACCAGCAGAGGAGGGACAGGGCCCCATCAGCCCCAGCATTTT
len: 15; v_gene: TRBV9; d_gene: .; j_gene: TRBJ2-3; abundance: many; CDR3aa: CASSVQIQVTDTQYF; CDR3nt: TGTGCCAGCAGCGTTCAAATTCAAGTCACAGATACGCAGTATTTT
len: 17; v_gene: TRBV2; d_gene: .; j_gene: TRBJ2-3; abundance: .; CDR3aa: CASVARERLGSTDTQYF; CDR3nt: TGTGCCAGCGTGGCCCGGGAAAGATTAGGTAGCACAGATACGCAGTATTTT
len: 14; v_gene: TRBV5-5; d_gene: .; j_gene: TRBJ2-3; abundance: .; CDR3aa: CASSPDRGRDTQYF; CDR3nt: TGTGCCAGCAGCCCGGACAGAGGCAGAGATACGCAGTATTTT
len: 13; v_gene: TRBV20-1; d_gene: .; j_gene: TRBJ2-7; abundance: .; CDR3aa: CSARGTRTCGQYF; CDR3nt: TGCAGTGCTAGAGGGACTCGAACCTGCGGGCAGTACTTC
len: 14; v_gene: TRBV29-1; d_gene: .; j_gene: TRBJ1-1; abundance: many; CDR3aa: CSVEDPRGDTEAFF; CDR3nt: TGCAGCGTTGAAGATCCAAGGGGGGACACTGAAGCTTTCTTT
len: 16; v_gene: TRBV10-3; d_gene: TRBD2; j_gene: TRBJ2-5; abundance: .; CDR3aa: CAIRQTSGGAWETQYF; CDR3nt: TGTGCCATCAGGCAGACTAGCGGGGGGGCCTGGGAGACCCAGTACTTC
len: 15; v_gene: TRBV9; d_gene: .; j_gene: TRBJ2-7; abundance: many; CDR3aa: CASSVEGVVSDEQYF; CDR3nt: TGTGCCAGCAGCGTAGAGGGTGTAGTGAGCGACGAGCAGTACTTC
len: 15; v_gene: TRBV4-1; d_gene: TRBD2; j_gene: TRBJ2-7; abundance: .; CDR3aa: CASSPGTSGAYEQYF; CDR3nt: TGCGCCAGCAGCCCGGGGACTAGCGGGGCTTACGAGCAGTACTTC
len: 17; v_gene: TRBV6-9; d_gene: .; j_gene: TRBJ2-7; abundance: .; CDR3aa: CASSYSIGRGARYEQYF; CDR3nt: TGTGCCAGCAGTTACTCGATAGGTAGGGGGGCCAGGTACGAGCAGTACTTC
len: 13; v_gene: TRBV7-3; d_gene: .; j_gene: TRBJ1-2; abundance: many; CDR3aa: CASSLGPTYGYTF; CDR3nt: TGTGCCAGCAGCTTAGGACCTACGTATGGCTACACCTTC
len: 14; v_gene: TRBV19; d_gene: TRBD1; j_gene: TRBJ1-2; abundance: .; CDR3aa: CASRGDRGPPGYTF; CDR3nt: TGTGCCAGCAGGGGGGACAGGGGCCCGCCCGGCTACACCTTC
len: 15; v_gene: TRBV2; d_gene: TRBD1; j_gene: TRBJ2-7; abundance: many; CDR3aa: CASRETGGPSHEQYF; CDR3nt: TGTGCCAGCAGGGAGACAGGGGGTCCTTCTCACGAGCAGTACTTC
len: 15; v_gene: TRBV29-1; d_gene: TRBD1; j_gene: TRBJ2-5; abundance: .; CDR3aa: CSVARDRGELETQYF; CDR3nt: TGCAGCGTTGCCCGGGACAGGGGGGAGTTAGAGACCCAGTACTTC
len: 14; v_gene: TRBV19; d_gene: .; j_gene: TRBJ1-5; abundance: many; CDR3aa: CASSIGQVKGTQHF; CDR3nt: TGTGCCAGTAGTATAGGACAGGTTAAGGGGACCCAGCATTTT
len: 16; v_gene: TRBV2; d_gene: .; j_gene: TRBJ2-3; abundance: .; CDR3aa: CASSIPRDASTDTQYF; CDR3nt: TGTGCCAGCAGTATACCCCGGGACGCTAGCACAGATACGCAGTATTTT
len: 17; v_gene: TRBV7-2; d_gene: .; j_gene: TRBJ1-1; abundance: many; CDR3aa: CASSIAAGTRRGTEAFF; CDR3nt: TGTGCCAGCAGCATAGCGGCAGGGACTAGGAGGGGCACTGAAGCTTTCTTT
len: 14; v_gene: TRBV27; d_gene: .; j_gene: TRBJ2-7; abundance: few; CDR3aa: CASSLTTNSYEQYF; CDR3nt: TGTGCCAGCAGTCTAACGACTAACTCCTACGAGCAGTACTTC
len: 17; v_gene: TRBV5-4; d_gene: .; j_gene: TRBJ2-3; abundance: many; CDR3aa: CASSPWTSRVPTDTQYF; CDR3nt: TGTGCCAGCAGCCCATGGACTTCCCGGGTCCCCACAGATACGCAGTATTTT
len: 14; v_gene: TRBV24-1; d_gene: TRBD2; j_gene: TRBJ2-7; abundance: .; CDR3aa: CATSPGLGRREQYF; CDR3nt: TGTGCCACCAGCCCGGGACTAGGGCGTCGCGAGCAGTACTTC